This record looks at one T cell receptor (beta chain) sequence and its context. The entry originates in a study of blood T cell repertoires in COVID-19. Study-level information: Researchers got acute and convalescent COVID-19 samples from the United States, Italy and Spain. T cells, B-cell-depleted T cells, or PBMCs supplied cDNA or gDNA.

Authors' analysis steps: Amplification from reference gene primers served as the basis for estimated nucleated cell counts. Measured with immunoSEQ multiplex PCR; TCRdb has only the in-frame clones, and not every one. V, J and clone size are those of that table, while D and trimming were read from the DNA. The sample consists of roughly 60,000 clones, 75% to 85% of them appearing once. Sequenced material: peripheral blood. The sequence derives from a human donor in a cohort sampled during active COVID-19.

CDR3 sequence: CASSQGTGSYNEQFF. CDR3 in DNA: TGCGCCAGCAGCCAAGGGACAGGGTCATACAATGAGCAGTTCTTC. The chain is built from TRBV4-3 and TRBJ2-1, with TRBD1 identical over 8 bases. The CDR3 totals 15 residues. V shed 1 base, J shed 4 bases, and the junction held 3 bases outside the gene matches. CDR1 and CDR2 from the germline V gene are LGHNA and YSLEER.